The 24 T cell receptor beta chains below all came from one sample that was sequenced in a study of cytotoxic CD8 clonotypes in ibrutinib-treated CLL. The table came from immunoSEQ multiplex PCR; TCRdb's copy has only in-frame clones and leaves some out. The sample shows some 310,000 clones, around four fifths of them seen only once. The sample consisted of PBMCs, taken before ibrutinib treatment. All receptors derive from a human donor with chronic lymphocytic leukemia.

V usage is TRBV30 and J usage is TRBJ2-7; TRBD2 is a possible D gene (5 bases). Trimming stripped 2 bases from V and 6 bases from J, with 11 bases between. The CDR3 is 12 residues long. Germline V gives CDR1 GTSNPN, CDR2 SVGIG (reference sequence). CDR3 loop: CAWSPRRGEQYF. The CDR3, as DNA: TGTGCCTGGAGTCCAAGACGGGGCGAGCAGTACTTC.

The chain recombines TRBV28 with TRBJ1-2, with D unclear. Germline-derived CDR1 and CDR2 are MDHEN and SYDVKM. CDR3 size: 12 residues. The V gene lost 0 bases and the J gene lost 5 bases, with 4 bases spanning the gap. The chain's CDR3 is CASSLWGYGYTF. CDR3 DNA sequence: TGTGCCAGCAGTTTATGGGGTTATGGCTACACCTTC.

The chain employs TRBV19 and TRBJ2-7, with D hard to call. The CDR3 length is 14 residues. Trimming cost V 4 bases and J 0 bases, with 10 bases left between them. The germline CDR1 and CDR2 sequences are LNHDA and SQIVND (reference sequence). CDR3 amino acids: CASSTSPNSYEQYF. The CDR3 DNA sequence: TGTGCCAGTAGTACATCACCAAACTCCTACGAGCAGTACTTC. Full variable domain (outside the CDR3, taken from reference TRBV19 and TRBJ2-7): DGGITQSPKYLFRKEGQNVTLSCEQNLNHDAMYWYRQDPGQGLRLIYYSQIVNDFQKGDIAEGYSVSREKKESFPLTVTSAQKNPTAFYLCASSTSPNSYEQYFGPGTRLTVT.

CDR3 nucleotide sequence: TGTGCCAGCAGCTTTTTTAGCGGATCCCAAGAGACCCAGTACTTC. It is translated as CASSFFSGSQETQYF. This chain connects TRBV5-6 to TRBJ2-5; TRBD2 might be the D (6 bases). This CDR3 contains 15 residues. Trimming took off 2 bases at V and 1 base at J, with 12 bases between the two ends. The V gene's germline CDR1 is SGHDT and CDR2 YYEEEE.

The gene calls are TRBV19 and TRBJ2-4, with D perhaps TRBD2 (5 bases). The CDR3 is made up of 16 amino acids. Germline loops: CDR1 LNHDA, CDR2 SQIVND (reference sequence). V lost 9 bases and J lost 0, with 18 bases in between. The CDR3: CASRNGLTVAKNIQYF. The CDR3 coding sequence is TGTGCCAGCCGGAATGGACTTACCGTAGCCAAAAACATTCAGTACTTC.

This clone was picked up one time. V usage is TRBV6-5 and J usage is TRBJ1-4; D is unresolved. CDR3 size: 16 residues. Per the germline V gene, CDR1 is MNHEY and CDR2 is SVGAGI. Trimming shortened V by 0 bases and J by 0 bases, and 8 bases separated the two germline ends. The CDR3 DNA sequence: TGTGCCAGCAGTTACTCCCCGGATGCAACTAATGAAAAACTGTTTTTT. As protein: CASSYSPDATNEKLFF.

The rearrangement joins TRBV28 to TRBJ1-2, with a possible D match to TRBD1 (5 bases). The CDR3 has 13 amino acids. Trimming took off 2 bases at V and 7 bases at J, with 11 bases between the two ends. Germline CDR1 MDHEN, CDR2 SYDVKM. The CDR3 loop reads CASSLKTVIGYTF. The DNA for the CDR3 is TGTGCCAGCAGTTTAAAGACAGTTATTGGCTACACCTTC.

V and J are TRBV27 and TRBJ2-2; TRBD2 agrees at 11 bases. This CDR3 is 22 amino acids long. The J segment lost 1 base and the V segment lost 2 bases, leaving 18 bases of the junction unmatched. Germline V gene lookup returns CDR1 MNHEY and CDR2 SMNVEV (reference sequence). For the CDR3, the DNA is TGTGCCAGCAGTTTAACTTTCGGGCTAGCGGGAGGACAATTGTGGAACACCGGGGAGCTGTTTTTT. It yields the protein CASSLTFGLAGGQLWNTGELFF.

This clone showed up just a few times. The chain carries TRBV2 and TRBJ2-3; TRBD2 matches 8 bases. The germline gives CDR1 SNHLY, CDR2 FYNNEI. This CDR3 region has 13 residues. V lost 5 bases, J lost 4 bases, and 2 bases stayed unmatched. CDR3 sequence reads: CASSREGSDTQYF. For the CDR3, the DNA is TGTGCCAGCAGTCGGGAGGGCTCAGATACGCAGTATTTT.

The rearrangement links TRBV27 to TRBJ2-3; 11 nucleotides line up with TRBD2. V lost 5 bases and J lost 0; bases outside the gene matches: 10. CDR3 length: 18 residues. Germline CDR1 reads MNHEY; CDR2 reads SMNVEV (reference sequence). In nucleotides, the CDR3 is TGTGCCAGCAGTCCGCCTTACGCTAGCGGGAGGAGCACAGATACGCAGTATTTT. It specifies CASSPPYASGRSTDTQYF.

This clone was detected only once. The chain combines TRBV21-1 with TRBJ2-5; the tabulated D call, TRBD2, remains unverified against the DNA. TRBV21-1 is listed as a pseudogene. This CDR3 region has 15 residues. CDR3: CASSKSREGQETQYF. For the CDR3, the DNA is TGTGCCAGCAGCAAATCGAGGGAGGGCCAAGAGACCCAGTACTTC.

The V gene is TRBV5-5, the J gene TRBJ2-7; D possibly corresponds to TRBD1 (6 bases). Trimming pared 4 bases from V and 0 bases from J, leaving 23 bases between. This CDR3 is built from 18 residues. In germline, CDR1 is SGHKS, CDR2 YYEKEE (reference sequence). The CDR3 is CASSLGARGQGISYEQYF. In DNA form, the CDR3 reads TGTGCCAGCAGCCTGGGGGCTCGTGGGCAGGGAATCTCCTACGAGCAGTACTTC.

The chain couples TRBV23-1 to TRBJ2-7; D gene ambiguous. TRBV23-1 has ORF status, its function being uncertain. The CDR3 has 10 amino acids. Trimming removed 4 bases at V and 4 bases at J, with 2 bases between. The CDR3 protein is CASSRYEQYF. As DNA, the CDR3 is TGCGCCAGCAGTCGGTACGAGCAGTACTTC.

This clone has just a few counts. The chain uses TRBV6-5 and TRBJ2-1, with a tentative D call TRBD1 (6 bases). CDR1 and CDR2 (germline): MNHEY, SVGAGI. The CDR3 contains 15 residues. V gave up 6 bases and J gave up 4 bases, with 16 bases separating them. CDR3 region: CASREQGRSYNEQFF. In DNA form, the CDR3 reads TGTGCCAGCAGGGAACAGGGCCGGTCTTACAATGAGCAGTTCTTC.

CDR3 nucleotide sequence: TGTGCCAGCAGATGGGACAGCAATCAGCCCCAGCATTTT. This translates into CASRWDSNQPQHF. This chain links TRBV6-5 with TRBJ1-5, with D perhaps matching TRBD1 (5 bases). Germline V lookup: CDR1 MNHEY, CDR2 SVGAGI. This CDR3 spans 13 amino acids. The V end was cut by 6 bases, the J end by 1 base, with 7 bases between.

The DNA for the CDR3 is TGTGCCAGCAGTTTTCAACAGGTATATGGCTACACCTTC. This codes for CASSFQQVYGYTF. V usage is TRBV28 and J usage is TRBJ1-2; TRBD1 is a possible D gene (5 bases). The V gene lost 3 bases and the J gene lost 5 bases, with 10 bases spanning the gap. CDR3 length: 13 residues. CDR1 MDHEN and CDR2 SYDVKM come from the germline V gene.

The chain recombines TRBV6-1 with TRBJ1-5, with D perhaps TRBD1 (6 bases). V was shortened by 5 bases and J by 6 bases, with 14 bases between the two germline ends. The CDR3 is made up of 14 amino acids. Per germline, CDR1 MNHNS and CDR2 SASEGT. CDR3 nucleotide sequence: TGTGCCAGCAGTTTCGGACTCAGGGGTCAGCCCCAGCATTTT. Encoded protein: CASSFGLRGQPQHF.

J is TRBJ2-1 and V is TRBV6-4; weak D call: TRBD2 (6 bases). The CDR3 length is 17 residues. V lost 3 bases and J 0 bases, leaving 15 bases between the germline ends. CDR1 is MRHNA, CDR2 SNTAGT, per germline. The CDR3 sequence is CASSEFPGGSSYNEQFF. In DNA, the CDR3 is TGTGCCAGCAGTGAATTTCCCGGAGGGAGCTCCTACAATGAGCAGTTCTTC.

This clone was picked up one time. The genes are TRBV30 and TRBJ2-7; no firm D call. V shed 1 base and J shed 1 base, with 8 bases lying between them. Germline CDR1 reads GTSNPN; CDR2 reads SVGIG (reference sequence). The CDR3 is 13 residues long. CDR3 DNA: TGTGCCTGGAGTGGCCCTCCTTCCTACGAGCAGTACTTC. Its protein is CAWSGPPSYEQYF.

The chain recombines TRBV4-1 with TRBJ2-5; the match to TRBD1 covers 7 bases. The CDR3 length is 15 residues. Germline V gene sequence: CDR1 MGHRA, CDR2 YSYEKL. V gave up 4 bases and J gave up 3 bases; unmatched junction bases: 8. CDR3: CASSPNRGRKETQYF. The CDR3 region has the DNA TGCGCCAGCAGCCCCAACAGGGGACGAAAAGAGACCCAGTACTTC.

The rearrangement uses TRBV6-5 and TRBJ2-1; a possible D gene is TRBD1 (6 bases). Germline assignment: CDR1 MNHEY and CDR2 SVGAGI. Trimming pared 6 bases from V and 10 bases from J, leaving 16 bases between. This CDR3 is 13 amino acids long. The CDR3 coding sequence is TGTGCCAGCAGACAGGGATCCTTTGGCGAGCAGTTCTTC. This codes for CASRQGSFGEQFF.

This clone was seen a few times. The chain employs TRBV7-2 and TRBJ1-1; D is undetermined. The V end was cut by 0 bases, the J end by 10 bases, with 12 bases between. Germline V lookup: CDR1 SGHTA, CDR2 FQGNSA. This CDR3 has 13 residues. CDR3 amino acids: CASSLASGGGAFF. The CDR3 DNA follows: TGTGCCAGCAGCTTAGCGTCGGGTGGAGGAGCTTTCTTT.

J is TRBJ2-2 and V is TRBV5-1, with a possible D match to TRBD2 (6 bases). This CDR3 is 15 amino acids long. The ends were cut back, 1 base at V and 6 bases at J, with 13 bases in the middle. In germline, CDR1 is SGHRS, CDR2 YFSETQ. CDR3 protein: CASSLTSSHSGELFF. CDR3 coding DNA: TGCGCCAGCAGCTTGACTAGCTCACACTCCGGGGAGCTGTTTTTT.

V and J are TRBV2 and TRBJ1-3; D uncertain. CDR1 and CDR2 from the germline V gene are SNHLY and FYNNEI. This CDR3 comprises 13 residues. The V end lost 6 bases, the J end lost 4 bases, and 10 bases lay between the germline ends. CDR3 amino acids: CASSREIGNTIYF. The CDR3 DNA reads as TGTGCCAGCAGCCGAGAAATAGGAAACACCATATATTTT.